Listed here is a single TCR beta chain. The data were produced by immunoSEQ multiplex PCR, yet TCRdb's version contains in-frame clones alone and is incomplete. The sample includes around 1,100,000 clones, about 72% seen only once; the top ten take 0.7% to 0.95%. Memory CD4+ cells were the fraction left after CD45RA+ naive selection. This sample is part of a study of shared clonotypes between healthy human individuals. The specimen was memory CD4+ T cells from PBMCs. This sample's subset: CD45RA-negative fraction. This sequence originates from a man between 18 and 29 years old in good health. Some clones in this sample may be carry-over from other donors' samples.

The CDR3 coding sequence is TGTGCCAGCAGCTGGCGGGGCGGGAGGGCAGATACGCAGTATTTT. Its translation is CASSWRGGRADTQYF. The genes are TRBV6-5 and TRBJ2-3; 9 positions match TRBD2. The CDR3 is 15 residues long. V shed 6 bases, J shed 4 bases, and the junction held 8 bases outside the gene matches. Germline V gene data show CDR1 as MNHEY and CDR2 as SVGAGI.